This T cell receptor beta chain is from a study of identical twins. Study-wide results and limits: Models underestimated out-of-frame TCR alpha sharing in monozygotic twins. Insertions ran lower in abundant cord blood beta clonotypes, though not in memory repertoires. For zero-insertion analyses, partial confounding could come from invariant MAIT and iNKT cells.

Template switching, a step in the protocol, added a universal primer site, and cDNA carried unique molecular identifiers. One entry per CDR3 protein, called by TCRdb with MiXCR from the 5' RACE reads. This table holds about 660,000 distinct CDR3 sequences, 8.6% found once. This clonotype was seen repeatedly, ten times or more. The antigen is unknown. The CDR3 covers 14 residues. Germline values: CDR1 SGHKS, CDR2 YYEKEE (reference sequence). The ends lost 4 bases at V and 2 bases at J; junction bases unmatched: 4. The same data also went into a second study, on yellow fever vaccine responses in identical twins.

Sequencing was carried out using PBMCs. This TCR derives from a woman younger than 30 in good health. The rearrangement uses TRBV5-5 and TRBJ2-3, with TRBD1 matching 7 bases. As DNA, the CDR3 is TGTGCCAGCAGCGTAGACAGGGTCACAGATACGCAGTATTTT. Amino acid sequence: CASSVDRVTDTQYF. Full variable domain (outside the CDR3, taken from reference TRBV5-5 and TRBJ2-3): DAGVTQSPTHLIKTRGQQVTLRCSPISGHKSVSWYQQVLGQGPQFIFQYYEKEERGRGNFPDRFSARQFPNYSSELNVNALLLGDSALYLCASSVDRVTDTQYFGPGTRLTVL.